Following are 15 T cell receptor beta chains from one sample sequenced in a study of T cells after yellow fever vaccination. TCRdb re-called the 5' RACE reads with MiXCR, one entry per CDR3 protein. The data contain 500,000 to 650,000 distinct CDR3 sequences, 10% to 15% of them seen just once; the ten biggest clones take up 14% to 15%. Material: PBMCs, obtained on the day of the yellow fever booster vaccination. The receptors here all came from a man aged 30 to 39 who received the YFV17D yellow fever vaccine.

This chain uses TRBV6-2 or TRBV6-3 with TRBJ1-2, with 7 bases identical to TRBD1. The germline CDR1 and CDR2 sequences are MNHEY and SVGEGT. This CDR3 is 14 amino acids long. V trimming: 8 bases; J trimming: 5 bases; junction bases outside the gene matches: 11. The CDR3 DNA reads as TGTGCCAGCTCCCGTGAGACAGGGACGTATGGCTACACCTTC. Amino acid sequence: CASSRETGTYGYTF.

The chain couples TRBV20-1 to TRBJ2-1; D not resolved. V gave up 1 base and J gave up 9 bases, with 7 bases separating them. The length of the CDR3 is 11 residues. CDR1 and CDR2 (germline): DFQATT, SNEGSKA (reference sequence). The CDR3 region is CSARGASEQFF. In DNA, the CDR3 is TGCAGTGCTAGAGGAGCGTCTGAGCAGTTCTTC.

This clonotype was detected a few times. This chain connects TRBV7-2 to TRBJ2-1; TRBD2 matches at 14 bases. After removal of 4 bases from V and 13 bases from J, the junction contained 6 bases not matched to a gene. CDR1 is SGHTA, CDR2 FQGNSA, per germline. This CDR3 is built from 14 residues. CDR3 loop: CASSSGLAGEKQFF. The CDR3 coding sequence is TGTGCCAGCAGCTCGGGACTAGCGGGAGAGAAACAGTTCTTC.

This clonotype has more than one count but fewer than ten. The chain uses TRBV19 and TRBJ2-1; 10 bases line up with TRBD2. Unmatched junction bases numbered 6, after V lost 5 bases and J lost 2 bases. This CDR3 has 16 residues. Germline V gives CDR1 LNHDA, CDR2 SQIVND (reference sequence). CDR3 DNA sequence: TGTGCCAGTAGTGTCCACGGGACTAGCGCCTACAATGAGCAGTTCTTC. It translates to CASSVHGTSAYNEQFF. The full variable domain, with the rest looked up from reference TRBV19 and TRBJ2-1, is DGGITQSPKYLFRKEGQNVTLSCEQNLNHDAMYWYRQDPGQGLRLIYYSQIVNDFQKGDIAEGYSVSREKKESFPLTVTSAQKNPTAFYLCASSVHGTSAYNEQFFGPGTRLTVL.

The genes are TRBV10-3 and TRBJ2-1; D might be TRBD1 (6 bases). CDR3 length: 12 residues. The ends were cut back, 10 bases at V and 9 bases at J, with 16 bases in the middle. Germline loops: CDR1 ENHRY, CDR2 SYGVKD. The CDR3 spells CATGTTGFEQFF. In nucleotides, the CDR3 is TGTGCCACCGGGACAACGGGATTTGAGCAGTTCTTC.

This clonotype has more than one count but fewer than ten. J is TRBJ2-2 and V is TRBV4-3; 9 nucleotides match TRBD2. V was pared by 1 base and J by 2 bases, with 8 bases of the junction left unmatched. Germline CDR1 is LGHNA and CDR2 is YSLEER. This CDR3 has 18 residues. The DNA for the CDR3 is TGCGCCAGCAGCCAAGGCATCCCGGGACTAGCAAACACCGGGGAGCTGTTTTTT. It specifies CASSQGIPGLANTGELFF.

This clonotype was found many times. A read error may account for a junction end that differs from germline. The chain carries TRBV7-2 and TRBJ2-5; D is uncertain. The CDR3 covers 13 residues. From germline, CDR1 is SGHTA and CDR2 FQGNSA. DNA of the CDR3: TGCGCCAGCAGCTTGGGCGCCCGAGAGACCCAGTACTTC. This sequence encodes CASSLGARETQYF.

The chain uses TRBV5-1 and TRBJ2-3; D call uncertain. The CDR3 totals 16 residues. Trimming took off 0 bases at V and 3 bases at J, with 14 bases between the two ends. The germline V gene encodes CDR1 SGHRS and CDR2 YFSETQ. CDR3 nucleotide sequence: TGCGCCAGCAGCTTGGCAATTACGATGGGAACAGATACGCAGTATTTT. It encodes CASSLAITMGTDTQYF. Using reference TRBV5-1 and TRBJ2-3 for the parts outside the CDR3, the full variable domain is KAGVTQTPRYLIKTRGQQVTLSCSPISGHRSVSWYQQTPGQGLQFLFEYFSETQRNKGNFPGRFSGRQFSNSRSEMNVSTLELGDSALYLCASSLAITMGTDTQYFGPGTRLTVL.

The chain recombines TRBV5-1 with TRBJ1-1; D remains ambiguous. The CDR3 runs 15 residues. V dropped 3 bases and J dropped 7 bases, with 19 bases sitting between them. The germline V gene has CDR1 SGHRS and CDR2 YFSETQ. In DNA form, the CDR3 reads TGCGCCAGCAGCTCCACAAGGGTGGCAGTTGATGAAGCTTTCTTT. It specifies CASSSTRVAVDEAFF. Combining the CDR3 with reference TRBV5-1 and TRBJ1-1 gives the whole variable domain KAGVTQTPRYLIKTRGQQVTLSCSPISGHRSVSWYQQTPGQGLQFLFEYFSETQRNKGNFPGRFSGRQFSNSRSEMNVSTLELGDSALYLCASSSTRVAVDEAFFGQGTRLTVV.

Only a few counts were recorded for this clonotype. The CDR3 coding sequence is TGTGCCAGCAGCGCCAATTCCCGGGGAAGGGATGAAGCTTTCTTT. Amino acids: CASSANSRGRDEAFF. V is TRBV9 and J is TRBJ1-1; D gene unclear. Germline CDR1 is SGDLS and CDR2 is YYNGEE. Trimming took 3 bases from V and 7 from J, leaving 19 bases between them. This CDR3 has 15 amino acids.

This clonotype was seen ten or more times. The chain joins TRBV28 to TRBJ2-1; TRBD2 matches at 8 bases. The CDR3 is 15 residues long. V lost 3 bases and J lost 6; bases outside the gene matches: 7. CDR1 is MDHEN and CDR2 is SYDVKM in the germline V gene. This chain's CDR3 is CASSLGTSWLNEQFF. CDR3 in DNA: TGTGCCAGCAGTTTGGGGACTAGTTGGCTCAATGAGCAGTTCTTC.

The chain couples TRBV5-1 to TRBJ2-5, with no clear D. CDR3 length equals 11 residues. CDR1 is SGHRS and CDR2 is YFSETQ in the germline V gene. V was cut by 0 bases and J by 7 bases, with 4 bases left in between. CDR3 DNA sequence: TGCGCCAGCAGCTTGGGACTGACCCAGTACTTC. Protein: CASSLGLTQYF.

The chain combines TRBV28 with TRBJ1-1; D not resolved. The CDR3 covers 13 residues. The germline CDR1 and CDR2 sequences are MDHEN and SYDVKM. The V and J ends lost 2 bases and 8 bases respectively, with 12 bases between them. The CDR3 DNA follows: TGTGCCAGCAGTTTACCCGTTCGCGCGGAAGCTTTCTTT. Amino acid sequence: CASSLPVRAEAFF.

The chain carries TRBV18 and TRBJ1-1; 8 bases fit TRBD1. This CDR3 has 12 residues. Trimming at V came to 3 bases and at J to 9 bases, leaving 3 bases not matched to a gene. Germline CDR1 KGHSH, CDR2 LQKENI. The CDR3 coding sequence is TGTGCCAGCTCACCCGGACAGGGACAAGCTTTCTTT. Amino acids: CASSPGQGQAFF.

The chain uses TRBV7-9 and TRBJ1-3; D uncertain. There are 13 residues in the CDR3. V shed 2 bases and J shed 1 base, with 3 bases lying between them. The germline V gene encodes CDR1 SEHNR and CDR2 FQNEAQ (reference sequence). The CDR3 is CASSLQSGNTIYF. The DNA for the CDR3 is TGTGCCAGCAGCTTACAGTCTGGAAACACCATATATTTT.